Detailed here is one TCR beta chain. Antigen specificity is unknown. PCR was performed using 60 Vbeta and 13 Jbeta primers. The protocol was immunoSEQ multiplex PCR, while the TCRdb copy is restricted to in-frame clones and leaves out a portion. The sample carries roughly 160,000 clones, around 79% recorded once. Nominally healthy donors provided the samples, though records likely missed some immune exposures. V was clipped by 3 bases and J by 0 bases, with 15 bases between them. The germline V gene has CDR1 SGHKS and CDR2 YYEKEE (reference sequence). The CDR3 consists of 16 residues. These data originate in a study of cytomegalovirus exposure and HLA in healthy donors. General observations from the study: A later analysis associated 15,000 or so TCR beta sequences with HLA alleles at a 0.05 false discovery rate. A previous analysis found most TCR beta V segments productive roughly 87% or roughly 30% of the time. Later analysis found that TCR beta chains associated with HLA were more clonally expanded than other, equally common chains.

The material sequenced was PBMCs. The chain employs TRBV5-5 and TRBJ1-2, with D tentatively TRBD1 (5 bases). This sequence originates from a female donor in good health and CMV-seronegative. CDR3 sequence (DNA): TGTGCCAGCAGCTCCCGGGGGGACGGTTCTAACTATGGCTACACCTTC. This encodes CASSSRGDGSNYGYTF.